This TCR beta chain came from a study of technical replicates of blood from four donors. This clone has just one count. The table came from immunoSEQ multiplex PCR; TCRdb's copy has only in-frame clones and leaves some out. The profile shows around 50,000 clones, 95% to 96% of them singletons. This CDR3 spans 16 amino acids. Trimming cost V 5 bases and J 0 bases; bases outside gene matches: 5. Per the germline V gene, CDR1 is SGHRS and CDR2 is YFSETQ. J is TRBJ2-1 and V is TRBV5-1, with TRBD2 identical over 10 bases. Input material: T cells isolated from PBMCs. This receptor was identified in a human donor in good health. The CDR3, as DNA: TGCGCCAGCAGGACAGCTAGCGGGAGCTCCTACAATGAGCAGTTCTTC. Translated: CASRTASGSSYNEQFF.